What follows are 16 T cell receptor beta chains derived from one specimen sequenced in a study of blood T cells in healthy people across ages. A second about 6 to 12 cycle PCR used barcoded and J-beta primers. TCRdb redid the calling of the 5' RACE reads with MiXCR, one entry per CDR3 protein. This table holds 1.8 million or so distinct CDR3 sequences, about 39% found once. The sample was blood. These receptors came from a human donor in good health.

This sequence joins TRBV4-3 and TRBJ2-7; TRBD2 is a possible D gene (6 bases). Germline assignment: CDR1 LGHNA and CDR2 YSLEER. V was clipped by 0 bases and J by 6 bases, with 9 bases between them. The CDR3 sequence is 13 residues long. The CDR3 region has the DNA TGCGCCAGCAGCCAAGAGTATAGCGGCGAGCAGTACTTC. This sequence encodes CASSQEYSGEQYF.

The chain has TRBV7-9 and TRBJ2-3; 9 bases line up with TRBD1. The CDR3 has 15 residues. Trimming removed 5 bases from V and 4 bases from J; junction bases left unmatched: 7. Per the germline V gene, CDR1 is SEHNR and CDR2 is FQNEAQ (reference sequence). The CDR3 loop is CASSSRDRVSDTQYF. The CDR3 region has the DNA TGTGCCAGCAGCAGCCGGGACAGGGTTTCAGATACGCAGTATTTT.

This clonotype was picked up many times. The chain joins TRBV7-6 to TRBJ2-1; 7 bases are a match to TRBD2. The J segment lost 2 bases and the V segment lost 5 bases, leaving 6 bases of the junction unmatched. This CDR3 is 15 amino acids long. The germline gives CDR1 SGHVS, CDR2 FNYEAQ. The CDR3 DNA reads TGTGCCAGCAGCCCCTTGCGGGGGACCTACAATGAGCAGTTCTTC. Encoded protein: CASSPLRGTYNEQFF.

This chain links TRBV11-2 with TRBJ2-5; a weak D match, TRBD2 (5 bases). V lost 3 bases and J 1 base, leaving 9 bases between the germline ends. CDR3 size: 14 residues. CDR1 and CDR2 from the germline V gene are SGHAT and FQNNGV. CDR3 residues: CASSFMTTQETQYF. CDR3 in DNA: TGTGCCAGCAGCTTTATGACTACCCAAGAGACCCAGTACTTC.

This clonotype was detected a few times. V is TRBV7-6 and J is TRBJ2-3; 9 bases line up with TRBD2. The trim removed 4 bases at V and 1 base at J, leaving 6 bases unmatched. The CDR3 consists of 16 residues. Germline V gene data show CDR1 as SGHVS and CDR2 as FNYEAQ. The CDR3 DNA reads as TGTGCCAGCAGCTCCCTAGCGGGGAGAGGCACAGATACGCAGTATTTT. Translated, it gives CASSSLAGRGTDTQYF.

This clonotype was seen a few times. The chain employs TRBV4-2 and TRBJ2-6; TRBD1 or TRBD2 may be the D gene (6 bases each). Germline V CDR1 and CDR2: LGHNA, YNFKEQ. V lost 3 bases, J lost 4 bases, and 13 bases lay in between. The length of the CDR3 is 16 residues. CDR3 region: CASSQARGEGANVLTF. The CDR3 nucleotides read TGTGCCAGCAGCCAGGCTAGGGGGGAAGGGGCCAACGTCCTGACTTTC.

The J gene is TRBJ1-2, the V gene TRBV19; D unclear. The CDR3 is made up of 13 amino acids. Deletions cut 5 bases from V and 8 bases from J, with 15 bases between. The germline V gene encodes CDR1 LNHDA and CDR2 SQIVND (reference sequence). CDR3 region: CASSPSLRAGYTF. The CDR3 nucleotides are TGTGCCAGTAGTCCCTCCTTGAGGGCCGGCTACACCTTC.

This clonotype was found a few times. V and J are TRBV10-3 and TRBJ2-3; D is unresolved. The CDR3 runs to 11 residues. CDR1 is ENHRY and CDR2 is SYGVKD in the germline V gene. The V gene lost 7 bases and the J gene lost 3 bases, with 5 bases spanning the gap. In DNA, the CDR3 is TGTGCCATCATGGGTACAGATACGCAGTATTTT. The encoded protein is CAIMGTDTQYF.

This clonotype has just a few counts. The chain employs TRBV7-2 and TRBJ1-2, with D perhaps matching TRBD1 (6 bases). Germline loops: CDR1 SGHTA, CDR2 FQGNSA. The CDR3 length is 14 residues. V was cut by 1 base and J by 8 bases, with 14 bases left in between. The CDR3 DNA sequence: TGTGCCAGCAGCTTAGAGGTCGGGGGCATGGGCTACACCTTC. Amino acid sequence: CASSLEVGGMGYTF. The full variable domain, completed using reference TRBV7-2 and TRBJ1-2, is GAGVSQSPSNKVTEKGKDVELRCDPISGHTALYWYRQSLGQGLEFLIYFQGNSAPDKSGLPSDRFSAERTGGSVSTLTIQRTQQEDSAVYLCASSLEVGGMGYTFGSGTRLTVV.

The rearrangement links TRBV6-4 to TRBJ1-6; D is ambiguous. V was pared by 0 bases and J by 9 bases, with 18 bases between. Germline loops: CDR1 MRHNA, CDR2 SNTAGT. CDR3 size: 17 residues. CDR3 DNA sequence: TGTGCCAGCAGTGACTCTCCAGGACGGACGAGCCTTTCACCCCTCCACTTT. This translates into CASSDSPGRTSLSPLHF.

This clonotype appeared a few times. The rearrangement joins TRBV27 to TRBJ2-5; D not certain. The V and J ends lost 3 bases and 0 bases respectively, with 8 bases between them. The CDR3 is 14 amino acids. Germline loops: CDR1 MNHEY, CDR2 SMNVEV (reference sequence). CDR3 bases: TGTGCCAGCAGTTTTGGCAGGTACCAAGAGACCCAGTACTTC. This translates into CASSFGRYQETQYF.

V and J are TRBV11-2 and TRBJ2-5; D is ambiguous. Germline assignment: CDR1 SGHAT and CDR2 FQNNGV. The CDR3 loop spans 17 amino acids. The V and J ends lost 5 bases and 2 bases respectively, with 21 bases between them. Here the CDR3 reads CASSRVVVTTFQETQYF. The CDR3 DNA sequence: TGTGCCAGCAGCCGGGTGGTCGTTACGACTTTTCAAGAGACCCAGTACTTC.

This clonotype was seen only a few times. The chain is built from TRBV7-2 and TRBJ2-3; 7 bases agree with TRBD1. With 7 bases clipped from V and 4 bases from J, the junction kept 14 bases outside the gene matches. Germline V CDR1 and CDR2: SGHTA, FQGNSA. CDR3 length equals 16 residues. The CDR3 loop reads CASTQTGLIGADTQYF. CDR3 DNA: TGTGCCAGCACGCAGACAGGGCTAATAGGGGCAGATACGCAGTATTTT.

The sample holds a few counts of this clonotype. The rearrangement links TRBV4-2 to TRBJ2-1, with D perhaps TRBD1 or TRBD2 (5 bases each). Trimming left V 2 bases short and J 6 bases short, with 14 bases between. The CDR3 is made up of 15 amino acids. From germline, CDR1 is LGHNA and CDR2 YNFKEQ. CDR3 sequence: CASSQPGSRGNEQFF. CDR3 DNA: TGTGCCAGCAGCCAACCGGGCTCGAGGGGCAATGAGCAGTTCTTC.

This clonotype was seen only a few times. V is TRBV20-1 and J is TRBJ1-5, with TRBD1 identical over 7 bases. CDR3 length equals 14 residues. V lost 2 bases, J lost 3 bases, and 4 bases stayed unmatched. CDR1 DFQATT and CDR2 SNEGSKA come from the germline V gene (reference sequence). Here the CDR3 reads CSARRDSINQPQHF. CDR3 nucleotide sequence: TGCAGTGCTAGACGGGACAGCATCAATCAGCCCCAGCATTTT.

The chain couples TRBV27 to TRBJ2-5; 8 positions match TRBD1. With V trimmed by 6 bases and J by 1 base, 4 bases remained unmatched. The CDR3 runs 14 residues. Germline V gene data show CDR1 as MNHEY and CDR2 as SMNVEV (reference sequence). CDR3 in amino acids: CASRDRAAQETQYF. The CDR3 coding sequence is TGTGCCAGCAGGGACAGGGCCGCCCAAGAGACCCAGTACTTC.